This T cell receptor beta chain was observed in a study of T-cell memory formation after mild COVID-19. Study results and limitations: Cross-reactive memory apparently joined, as some responding clones appeared in pre-infection memory.

TCRdb processed the 5' RACE reads anew with MiXCR; each CDR3 protein has one entry. This table has 120,000 or so distinct CDR3 sequences, about 5.9% appearing once. As concerns this clonotype: Its target is unknown.

Germline V lookup: CDR1 SGHRS, CDR2 YFSETQ. V gave up 0 bases and J gave up 5 bases; unmatched junction bases: 5. The CDR3 contains 15 residues. Material for sequencing was PBMCs or a T cell subset sorted from them (not recorded which). The chain joins TRBV5-1 to TRBJ2-4; TRBD2 aligns across 7 bases. The receptor's source is an adult woman who had mild COVID-19 (a few samples of this study predate the infection). Cell type and time point are not known. CDR3 sequence (DNA): TGCGCCAGCAGCTTGGGAGCGGGGCACCAAAACATTCAGTACTTC. This translates into CASSLGAGHQNIQYF.